This T cell receptor (beta chain) derives from a study of blood T cells in healthy people across ages. Using a J-beta primer mix together with a sample-barcoded 5' primer, a second PCR was run for about 7 to 12 cycles. TCRdb ran MiXCR on the 5' RACE reads and lists one entry per CDR3 protein. The table includes over a million distinct CDR3 sequences, 35% to 55% detected once. Isolation of PBMCs gave at least 7 million cells per sample. Germline CDR1 SGHRS, CDR2 YFSETQ. V was clipped by 0 bases and J by 7 bases, with 14 bases between them. The CDR3 extends over 14 amino acids. The sequence was obtained from a woman aged 60-70 years in good health. The sample consisted of blood. V gene TRBV5-1 combines with J gene TRBJ2-7; D not certain. Written as DNA, the CDR3 is TGCGCCAGCAGCTTGGGAGGACCTTCGTCAGAGCAGTACTTC. Protein: CASSLGGPSSEQYF.